The rows below give T cell receptor beta chains drawn from one sample of a study of cytomegalovirus exposure and HLA in healthy donors. Profiling relied on immunoSEQ multiplex PCR, and the TCRdb table lists in-frame clones only, not all of them. The sample lists some 100,000 clones, roughly 85% occurring once. The source material was PBMCs. Receptor source: a man aged 25 to 40 in good health and CMV-seronegative. The CDR3 runs from the conserved cysteine through the conserved F or W. A D gene is named only where the DNA matches it firmly. The size of a clone is reported for some rows only, either as once, few or many, or as a class for expanded clones.

D gene	clone size	V gene	J gene	CDR3 protein	CDR3 DNA
NA	NA	TRBV5-1	TRBJ1-6	CASSEMLDNSPLHF	TGCGCCAGCAGCGAGATGTTGGATAATTCACCCCTCCACTTT
TRBD2	NA	TRBV6-5	TRBJ2-2	CASSYSAGGPAGELFF	TGTGCCAGCAGTTACTCAGCGGGAGGGCCCGCCGGGGAGCTGTTTTTT
TRBD1	NA	TRBV7-6	TRBJ1-4	CASTRGGDSTNEKLFF	TGTGCCAGCACCAGAGGGGGCGATAGCACTAATGAAAAACTGTTTTTT
TRBD2	NA	TRBV15	TRBJ2-7	CATSSSSGLAGVAYEQYF	TGTGCCACCAGCTCCAGTTCGGGACTAGCGGGAGTAGCCTACGAGCAGTACTTC
TRBD2	few	TRBV15	TRBJ2-7	CATSRERGASYEQYF	TGTGCCACCAGCAGAGAGCGGGGGGCCTCCTACGAGCAGTACTTC
NA	NA	TRBV30	TRBJ2-7	CAWSFSRVHEQYF	TGTGCCTGGAGTTTCAGCAGGGTTCACGAGCAGTACTTC
TRBD2	NA	TRBV2	TRBJ2-7	CASAGTSNSYEQYF	TGTGCCAGCGCCGGGACTAGCAATTCCTACGAGCAGTACTTC
NA	NA	TRBV19	TRBJ2-7	CASSIPGVPEQYF	TGTGCCAGTAGTATACCCGGGGTCCCGGAGCAGTACTTC
NA	NA	TRBV28	TRBJ1-4	CASRPLIRTATNEKLFF	TGTGCCAGCAGACCTCTAATTCGGACAGCAACTAATGAAAAACTGTTTTTT
TRBD1	NA	TRBV9	TRBJ2-7	CASSLGQGAYEQYF	TGTGCCAGCAGCCTGGGACAGGGTGCGTACGAGCAGTACTTC
NA	NA	TRBV19	TRBJ2-2	CASSIIADHTGELFF	TGTGCCAGTAGTATAATAGCGGACCACACCGGGGAGCTGTTTTTT
TRBD2	NA	TRBV19	TRBJ2-7	CASSRTSGSLTYEQYF	TGTGCCAGTAGCCGGACTAGCGGGAGTCTCACCTACGAGCAGTACTTC
TRBD1	NA	TRBV30	TRBJ2-5	CALGQRQTQYF	TGTGCCTTGGGACAGCGCCAGACCCAGTACTTC
NA	NA	TRBV4-1	TRBJ1-5	CASSTGGLGNQPQHF	TGCGCCAGCAGCACCGGCGGGTTGGGCAATCAGCCCCAGCATTTT
NA	NA	TRBV7-2	TRBJ1-5	CASSRDSSRNQPQHF	TGTGCCAGCAGCAGAGACAGTTCTCGCAATCAGCCCCAGCATTTT
NA	NA	TRBV2	TRBJ1-5	CASSNRESQPQHF	TGTGCCAGCAGTAACAGGGAATCCCAGCCCCAGCATTTT
TRBD1	many	TRBV5-8	TRBJ2-6	CASSSGTGRVLTF	TGTGCCAGCAGCTCCGGGACAGGGCGCGTCCTGACTTTC
TRBD1	NA	TRBV6-1	TRBJ2-7	CASSVILSGTGTYEQYF	TGTGCCAGCAGTGTTATTTTATCCGGGACAGGGACATACGAGCAGTACTTC
TRBD1	once	TRBV7-8	TRBJ2-5	CASSLQTGGLETQYF	TGTGCCAGCAGCTTGCAGACAGGGGGACTAGAGACCCAGTACTTC
TRBD1	NA	TRBV11-2	TRBJ2-7	CASSLYGTGGSYEQYF	TGTGCCAGCAGCTTATACGGGACAGGGGGTTCCTACGAGCAGTACTTC
NA	NA	TRBV14	TRBJ1-2	CASSPPGYGYTF	TGTGCCAGCAGCCCACCAGGCTATGGCTACACCTTC
NA	medium-sized	TRBV6-4	TRBJ2-1	CASSDTPGDLNEQFF	TGTGCCAGCAGTGACACTCCAGGGGACCTCAATGAGCAGTTCTTC